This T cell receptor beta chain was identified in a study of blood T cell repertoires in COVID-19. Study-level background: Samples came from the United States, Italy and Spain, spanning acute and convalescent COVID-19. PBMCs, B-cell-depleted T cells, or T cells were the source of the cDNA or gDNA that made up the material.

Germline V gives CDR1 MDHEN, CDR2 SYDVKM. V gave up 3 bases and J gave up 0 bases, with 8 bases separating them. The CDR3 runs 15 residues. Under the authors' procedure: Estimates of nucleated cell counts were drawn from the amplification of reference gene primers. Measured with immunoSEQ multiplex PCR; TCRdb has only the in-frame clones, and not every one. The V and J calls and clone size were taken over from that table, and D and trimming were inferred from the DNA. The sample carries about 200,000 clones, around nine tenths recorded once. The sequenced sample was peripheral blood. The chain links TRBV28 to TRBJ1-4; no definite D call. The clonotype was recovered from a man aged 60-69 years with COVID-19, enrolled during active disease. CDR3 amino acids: CASSFRGPTNEKLFF. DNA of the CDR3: TGTGCCAGCAGTTTCCGCGGCCCAACTAATGAAAAACTGTTTTTT.